A single sample gave rise to the 7 T cell receptor beta chains below, sequenced in a study of blood T cells in healthy people across ages (dated by TCRdb to between 2014 and 2017). Preparation of the library involved 5' RACE. This sample was sequenced with an Illumina HiSeq 2500. The second PCR ran for about 7 to 11 cycles and used a J-beta primer mix along with a sample-barcoded 5' primer. TCRdb reworked the public reads: Q25 trimming with fastp, MiXCR clone assembly, productive beta chains retained. Each CDR3 protein appears once, grouped with its most common genes and DNA. The sample has approximately 730,000 distinct CDR3 sequences on record, approximately 55% of them singletons. Of the sample, under 50% falls within the top ten clones. Sequenced material: blood. The receptors were gathered from a man of 80 years or more in good health.

This rearrangement joins TRBV12-3 or TRBV12-4 to TRBJ1-5; a weak D match, TRBD1 (6 bases). The ends were cut back, 6 bases at V and 6 bases at J, with 15 bases in the middle. The CDR3 runs to 14 residues. CDR3: CASRSGVISQPQHF. In DNA, the CDR3 is TGTGCCAGCAGGTCAGGGGTAATAAGTCAGCCCCAGCATTTT.

This clonotype showed up just a few times. V gene TRBV29-1 combines with J gene TRBJ2-7, with 14 positions matching TRBD2. Germline CDR1 is SQVTM and CDR2 is ANQGSEA. This CDR3 spans 13 amino acids. Trimming removed 6 bases from V and 6 bases from J; junction bases left unmatched: 4. CDR3 bases: TGCAGCGTGGGGACTAGCGGGAGCGGCGAGCAGTACTTC. It specifies CSVGTSGSGEQYF.

This clonotype was seen once. The chain carries TRBV16 and TRBJ2-5, with no clear D. TRBJ2-7 matches the DNA end more closely, so the J call is doubtful. In germline, CDR1 is KGHSY, CDR2 FQNENV. CDR3 length: 15 amino acids. CDR3 DNA sequence: TGTGCCAGCAGCCCCTTAAATCCTAGTGGCTACGAGCAGTACTTC. This codes for CASSPLNPSGYEQYF.

The rearrangement uses TRBV9 and TRBJ2-5; 9 positions match TRBD2. Trimming took 0 bases from V and 5 from J; bases not matched to a gene: 11. This CDR3 comprises 17 residues. CDR1 and CDR2 (germline): SGDLS, YYNGEE. CDR3 bases: TGTGCCAGCAGCGTAGGTCCTAGCGGGACTCTTGCGGAGACCCAGTACTTC. The encoded protein is CASSVGPSGTLAETQYF.

The chain links TRBV11-2 to TRBJ1-6; 12 nucleotides align to TRBD1. The V segment lost 6 bases and the J segment 10 bases; nucleotides outside the gene matches: 7. This CDR3 has 15 amino acids. CDR1 and CDR2 (germline): SGHAT, FQNNGV. Written as DNA, the CDR3 is TGTGCCAGCAGTCAACCCGGGACAGGGGGCTCACCCCTCCACTTT. It encodes CASSQPGTGGSPLHF.

A few counts support this clonotype. The chain carries TRBV20-1 and TRBJ2-1; D is possibly TRBD2 (6 bases). CDR3 length: 13 residues. The V end was cut by 7 bases, the J end by 3 bases, with 13 bases between. Germline V gene sequence: CDR1 DFQATT, CDR2 SNEGSKA (reference sequence). The CDR3 reads CSVRRENYNEQFF. The DNA of the CDR3 is TGCAGTGTGCGGCGGGAAAACTACAATGAGCAGTTCTTC.

CDR3: CASSLGSAGNADTQYF. The CDR3, as DNA: TGTGCCAGCAGCTTAGGTTCGGCAGGCAATGCAGATACGCAGTATTTT. The rearrangement uses TRBV7-3 and TRBJ2-3; no clear D. CDR3 length: 16 residues. V lost 2 bases and J 4 bases, leaving 16 bases between the germline ends. CDR1 and CDR2 from the germline V gene are SGHTA and FQGTGA.